This T cell receptor (beta chain) was observed in a study of T-cell reconstitution after alpha-beta-depleted transplantation in children. Study-level results: A year had passed since transplant, and T-cell counts and diversity by then came mostly from newly produced T cells. Reportedly, alpha-beta T cells present about two months post-transplant originated from several hundred expanded clones of graft origin. There were some patients whose high TCRbeta diversity at day 60 came from surviving recipient T cells and thymic progenitors.

V lost 0 bases and J lost 4; bases outside the gene matches: 5. Germline loops: CDR1 LGHNA, CDR2 YSLEER. CDR3 size: 15 residues. Library preparation (for TCRbeta) was performed with unique molecular identifiers. TCRdb reanalysed the PCR reads using MiXCR and keeps one entry per CDR3 protein. The data contain around 450,000 distinct CDR3 sequences, around 15% of them singletons. This clonotype was detected only a few times. Its antigen is unidentified. The chain is built from TRBV4-3 and TRBJ1-1; TRBD1 matches at 7 bases. The sample was PBMCs, mostly from graft donor cells, taken 360 days after TCRalphabeta/CD19-depleted stem cell transplant. This clonotype originated in a boy in the first two years of life who had a stem cell transplant for Wiskott-Aldrich syndrome, so the T cells may come from the graft donor. Here the CDR3 reads CASSQDGQAVTEAFF. The DNA of the CDR3 is TGCGCCAGCAGCCAAGACGGACAGGCTGTCACTGAAGCTTTCTTT.